The clone carrying this TCR beta chain was counted many times. Germline V CDR1 and CDR2: LGHNA, YNFKEQ. This CDR3 is built from 18 residues. V was clipped by 3 bases and J by 4 bases; unmatched bases: 15. TCRdb reanalysed the PCR reads using MiXCR and keeps one entry per CDR3 protein. Counted here are 90,000 or so distinct CDR3 sequences, 45% to 50% occurring once; the ten biggest clones make up around 9.1%. The data belong to a study of CDR3 diversity in severe acne. The gene calls are TRBV4-2 and TRBJ2-1; TRBD2 agrees at 7 bases. The clonotype was recovered from a male donor in good health, serving as a control. The sample was blood. The CDR3 region has the DNA TGTGCCAGCAGCCATCTCGCTAGCGGCGGGACGATTTACAATGAGCAGTTCTTC. Protein product: CASSHLASGGTIYNEQFF.